This T cell receptor (beta chain) was documented in a study of T cells in Graves' hyperthyroidism and ophthalmopathy. Graves' hyperthyroidism was deemed stable absent ophthalmopathy progression within 18 months. Exclusion criteria comprised uncontrolled infection, other autoimmune disease, pregnancy or lactation. Template material for amplifying TCR beta CDR3 regions consisted of RNA transcripts. First-round RT-PCR of the TCR CDR3 relied on the HTBI primer set. TCRdb independently ran MiXCR on the multiplex PCR reads; one entry per CDR3 protein. The table includes 250,000 to 350,000 distinct CDR3 sequences, around a sixth detected once. This clonotype turned up a few times. Its antigen is not known. Findings of the study overall: Onset of ophthalmopathy came a median around 6.2 months after the model predicted it.

Germline V gives CDR1 DFQATT, CDR2 SNEGSKA (reference sequence). The J segment lost 1 base and the V segment lost 5 bases, leaving 7 bases of the junction unmatched. The CDR3 is 15 amino acids. The specimen was blood. The rearrangement joins TRBV20-1 to TRBJ1-4, with 7 bases identical to TRBD1. This receptor was taken from a man aged 25-45 years with Graves' hyperthyroidism. CDR3 DNA sequence: TGCAGTGCTTCGGGACAGTGGGAAACTAATGAAAAACTGTTTTTT. Amino acid sequence: CSASGQWETNEKLFF.